Below, 4 T cell receptor beta chains from the same sample are listed, as sequenced in a study of blood T cell repertoires in COVID-19. Repertoires were generated with immunoSEQ multiplex PCR, while TCRdb's copy carries only in-frame clones and drops some. The data contain 53,000 or so clones, 90% of them singletons. Sequencing used peripheral blood. The source of these receptors is a human donor in a cohort sampled during active COVID-19.

This clone was observed a few times. The rearrangement joins TRBV6-5 to TRBJ1-4; D ambiguous. CDR1 and CDR2 from the germline V gene are MNHEY and SVGAGI. CDR3 length: 15 amino acids. The V and J ends lost 1 base and 5 bases respectively, with 11 bases between them. CDR3 amino acids: CASSYLGLRNEKLFF. DNA of the CDR3: TGTGCCAGCAGTTACTTAGGACTGAGGAATGAAAAACTGTTTTTT.

This clone was seen a handful of times. The rearrangement joins TRBV6-5 to TRBJ2-7, with 7 bases that match TRBD1. V lost 8 bases and J lost 5; bases outside the gene matches: 9. There are 13 residues in the CDR3. The V gene's germline CDR1 is MNHEY and CDR2 SVGAGI. CDR3 loop: CASRLGQFHEQYF. The CDR3 DNA sequence: TGTGCCAGCCGGTTGGGACAGTTTCACGAGCAGTACTTC.

This rearrangement joins TRBV9 to TRBJ2-1; the D gene is possibly TRBD2 (5 bases). Trimming shortened V by 0 bases and J by 7 bases, and 8 bases separated the two germline ends. This CDR3 is built from 13 residues. The V gene's germline CDR1 is SGDLS and CDR2 YYNGEE. CDR3: CASSVVWENEQFF. CDR3 nucleotides: TGTGCCAGCAGCGTAGTATGGGAGAATGAGCAGTTCTTC.

This chain connects TRBV4-3 to TRBJ2-1; D remains ambiguous. The ends were cut back, 0 bases at V and 8 bases at J, with 14 bases in the middle. The CDR3 has 15 amino acids. From germline, CDR1 is LGHNA and CDR2 YSLEER. DNA of the CDR3: TGCGCCAGCAGCCAAGACGCTCGAGTAGACTATGAGCAGTTCTTC. This sequence encodes CASSQDARVDYEQFF.